This TCR beta chain stems from a study of beta chain features in type 1 diabetes. Reverse transcription of all isolated RNA meant that expressed TCRB transcripts were sequenced. TCRdb's table, derived via immunoSEQ multiplex PCR, lists solely in-frame clones and lacks some. The top ten hold approximately 0.93% of the sample, which has roughly 160,000 clones, less than 9.5% seen once. In regard to this clone: Its cognate antigen is unknown. At the DNA level, this CDR3 is encoded by other sequences in the same sample as well.

A CD45RO/CCR7/CD25/CD127/CD95/CD27 panel sorted naive, central memory, regulatory and stem cell-like memory CD4+ cells. Whole-study results and caveats: The study left unresolved whether HLA type influences TCRB rearrangement. All four CD4+ subsets of Type 1 diabetes patients contained TCRB CDR3s that were moderately but significantly shorter.

The germline CDR1 and CDR2 sequences are SGHKS and YYEKEE (reference sequence). This CDR3 has 14 residues. With V trimmed by 0 bases and J by 5 bases, 2 bases remained unmatched. The sequence derives from a woman between 40 and 50 years old with type 1 diabetes. Sequenced material: central memory CD4+ T cells from blood. The chain uses TRBV5-5 and TRBJ1-5, with 7 bases matching TRBD1. The CDR3 is CASSLEGGDQPQHF. CDR3 nucleotides: TGTGCCAGCAGCTTGGAAGGGGGCGATCAGCCCCAGCATTTT.